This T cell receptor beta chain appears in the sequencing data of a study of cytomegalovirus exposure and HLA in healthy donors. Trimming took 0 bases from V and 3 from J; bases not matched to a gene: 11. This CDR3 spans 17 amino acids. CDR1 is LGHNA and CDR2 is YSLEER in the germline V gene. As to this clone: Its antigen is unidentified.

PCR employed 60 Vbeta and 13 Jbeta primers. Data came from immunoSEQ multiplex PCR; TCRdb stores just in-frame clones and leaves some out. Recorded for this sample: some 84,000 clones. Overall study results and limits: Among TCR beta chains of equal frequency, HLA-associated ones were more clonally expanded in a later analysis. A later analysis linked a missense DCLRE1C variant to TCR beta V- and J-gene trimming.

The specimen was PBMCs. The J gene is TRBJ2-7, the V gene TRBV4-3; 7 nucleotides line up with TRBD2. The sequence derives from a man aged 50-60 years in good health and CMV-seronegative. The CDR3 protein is CASSQDLMRGSFYEQYF. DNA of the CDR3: TGCGCCAGCAGCCAAGATTTGATGCGGGGGTCCTTCTACGAGCAGTACTTC.